This record concerns one T cell receptor beta chain sequence. This clone turned up a few times. Its binding antigen is unknown. The read finishes 3 residues shy of the CDR3 end, and the germline J gene is used to complete it. The sample comes from a study of T cell clonality in common variable immunodeficiency (dated by TCRdb to between 2014 and 2016). What the authors observed across the whole study: Although equal DNA input was used, an average of approximately 82,000 unique sequences per sample was obtained for controls, compared with 30,000 to 35,000 for CVID samples. The authors noted that sequencing repertoires of T cell subpopulations would be needed to clarify what caused the increased clonality in CVID. Fewer TCRbeta clones were shared among CVID subjects than among healthy controls (p < 0.0001). TCRbeta clonality was higher in CVID subjects than in healthy controls (t-test p = 0.018), and the increase was most characteristic of about a third of subjects. Reportedly, TCRbeta sequences from CVID had fewer deletions and N-nucleotide insertions, and highly modified clones with 13 or more V deletions were absent from CVID. Correlations between repertoire features and clinical complications were limited by patient heterogeneity within the CVID cohort.

For sequencing, equivalent amounts of genomic DNA were input from CVID and control samples. For every sample, a 60 bp segment covering the rearranged TCRbeta CDR3 region was amplified and then sequenced. The immunoSEQ assay, a bias-corrected multiplex PCR combined with high-throughput sequencing, was used to amplify TCRbeta. In the source study's methods: Each unique nucleotide sequence was treated as a clone and annotated with V, D and J genes, copy number and frequency. Sequences were labeled productive if in frame, and non-productive if out of frame or containing stop codons. As previously described, clonality was computed from Shannon's entropy. The predicted amino acid sequences of productive clones were used to derive the mean CDR3 Kyte-Doolittle hydropathy. The R hclust function was used to hierarchically cluster scaled V gene usage with Manhattan distance and complete linkage. Clone sharing by CDR3 amino acid sequence was assessed by resampling 12 repertoires per group over 100 rounds. The repertoires were searched for about 70 published EBV-specific TCRbeta sequences and almost 250 published CMV-specific TCRbeta sequences. A couple of CVID samples yielding fewer than 10,000 sequences were excluded from analysis, leaving some 40 CVID repertoires. In TCRdb, the immuneACCESS table is reduced to in-frame sequences with V and J assigned. These tables do not hold every clone; where another copy was compared, an unresolved V gene accounts for under half, and the others remain unexplained. That table supplies the V and J calls and clone size; D and trimming were determined from the DNA. Across this sample, roughly 34,000 clones were tabulated and none appeared just once. Around 7% of the sample is taken by the ten largest.

Diagnosis of CVID followed standard criteria, namely serum IgG, IgA and/or IgM below the normal range together with specific antibody deficiency. There were 40 to 45 subjects in the CVID group (29 male and 15 female), ranging in age from about 8 to 64 years, with a mean age of about 40. Both CVID patients and healthy controls were predominantly of Caucasian heritage. At the time of study participation, every CVID subject had been on replacement immunoglobulin therapy for at least one year. At blood collection, none of the CVID subjects was ill or on immunomodulatory or immunosuppressive medication. Heparinized peripheral whole blood samples of about 5 to 8 ml were collected from each donor. TCRbeta CDR3 repertoires were sequenced from genomic DNA of adults with common variable immune deficiency (CVID) and healthy adult controls. Diluted blood was density-centrifuged over Hypaque 1077 or Ficoll-Paque to isolate peripheral blood mononuclear cells. Genomic DNA was obtained from unsorted mononuclear cells using either Qiagen column purification or a centrifugation-based method.

CDR1 SGHTA and CDR2 FQGTGA are derived from the germline V gene. V loses 5 bases at its end and J loses 1 base; junction bases beyond the gene matches: 4. The cysteine opens and the phenylalanine closes a CDR3 of 15 amino acids. Part of the CDR3 DNA is given, 36 bases translated from base 1. The rearranged chain carries TRBV7-3 and TRBJ2-3, with 9 middle bases fitting TRBD2. The receptor's source is a human donor with common variable immunodeficiency. The sample comprised peripheral blood mononuclear cells. Partial CDR3 DNA: TGTGCCAGCAGCCTAGCGGGATCACGCACAGATACG. Its coded protein is CASSLAGSRTDT. The CDR3 reads in full as CASSLAGSRTDTQYF.